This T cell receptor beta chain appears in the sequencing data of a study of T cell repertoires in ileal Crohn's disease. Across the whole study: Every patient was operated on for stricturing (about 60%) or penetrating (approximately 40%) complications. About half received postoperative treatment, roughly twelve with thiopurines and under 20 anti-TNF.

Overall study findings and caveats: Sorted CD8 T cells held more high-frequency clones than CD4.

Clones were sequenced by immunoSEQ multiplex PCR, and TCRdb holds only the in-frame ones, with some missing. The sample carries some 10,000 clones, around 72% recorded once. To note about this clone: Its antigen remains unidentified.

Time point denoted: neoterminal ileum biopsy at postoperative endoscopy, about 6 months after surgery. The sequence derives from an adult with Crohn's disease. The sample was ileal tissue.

CDR3 loop: CSVVDSSYEQYF. In nucleotides, the CDR3 is TGCAGCGTTGTCGACAGTTCTTACGAGCAGTACTTC. This chain connects TRBV29-1 to TRBJ2-7, with D possibly TRBD1 on 5 matching bases. V was pared by 4 bases and J by 4 bases, with 11 bases between. The germline V gene encodes CDR1 SQVTM and CDR2 ANQGSEA. The CDR3 is made up of 12 amino acids.